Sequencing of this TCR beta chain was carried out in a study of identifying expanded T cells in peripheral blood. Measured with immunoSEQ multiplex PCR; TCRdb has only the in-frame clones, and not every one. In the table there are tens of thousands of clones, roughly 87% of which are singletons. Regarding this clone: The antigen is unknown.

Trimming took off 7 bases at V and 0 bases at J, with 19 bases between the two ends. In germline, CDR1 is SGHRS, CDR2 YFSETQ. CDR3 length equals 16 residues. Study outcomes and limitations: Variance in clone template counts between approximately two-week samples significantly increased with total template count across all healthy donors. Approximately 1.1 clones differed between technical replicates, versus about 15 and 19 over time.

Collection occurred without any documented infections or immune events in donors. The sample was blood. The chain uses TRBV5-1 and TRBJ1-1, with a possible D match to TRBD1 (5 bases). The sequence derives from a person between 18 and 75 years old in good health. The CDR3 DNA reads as TGCGCCAGCTCACGCGGGGGGTTGGGCATGAACACTGAAGCTTTCTTT. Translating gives CASSRGGLGMNTEAFF.